The present TCR beta chain was sequenced within a study of CD4+ T cells in melanoma. Profiling relied on immunoSEQ multiplex PCR, and the TCRdb table lists in-frame clones only, not all of them. The profile shows about 11,000 clones, around 64% of them singletons. This clone is labeled as medium-sized (0.01 to 0.1%). Its antigen is not known. Germline CDR1 reads LNHDA; CDR2 reads SQIVND (reference sequence). Trimming removed 3 bases at V and 1 base at J, with 6 bases between. This CDR3 is built from 13 residues. Study findings and constraints: A reported correlation linked neoantigen-specific CD4+ T cells to CD8+, macrophage and B cell function. Reportedly, melanoma neoantigen-specific CD4+ T cells showed varied differentiation states.

Sequences were obtained from cells from a culture (not recorded whether cultured in vitro). The chain employs TRBV19 and TRBJ1-1; D not resolved. This clonotype originated in a human donor with melanoma. The CDR3 loop reads CASSISRNTEAFF. The DNA for the CDR3 is TGTGCCAGTAGTATTTCCAGGAACACTGAAGCTTTCTTT. The entire variable domain, with the rest obtained from reference TRBV19 and TRBJ1-1, is as follows: DGGITQSPKYLFRKEGQNVTLSCEQNLNHDAMYWYRQDPGQGLRLIYYSQIVNDFQKGDIAEGYSVSREKKESFPLTVTSAQKNPTAFYLCASSISRNTEAFFGQGTRLTVV.